This T cell receptor beta chain was sequenced in a study of Tregs in tolerant kidney transplant recipients. Unstimulated Tregs (CD4+CD25+CD127-) and CD4+CD25- non-Tregs were sorted from PBMCs. Trimming removed 4 bases from V and 6 bases from J; junction bases left unmatched: 7. Per the germline V gene, CDR1 is SGHRS and CDR2 is YFSETQ. There are 13 residues in the CDR3. Assay used: immunoSEQ multiplex PCR; TCRdb lists only in-frame clones, some missing. This table holds some 65,000 clones, about four fifths found once. The chain employs TRBV5-1 and TRBJ2-7; TRBD2 aligns across 7 bases. The sequenced sample was CD4+ T cells from blood. The source is a human donor in good health. CDR3 loop: CASSPGTTVEQYF. In nucleotides, the CDR3 is TGCGCCAGCAGCCCAGGGACTACCGTCGAGCAGTACTTC.